The present T cell receptor beta chain was sequenced within a study of CD8 T cells in ankylosing spondylitis. General observations from the study: Roughly eight highly homologous variants made up a TCR beta motif, and this motif appeared characteristic of ankylosing spondylitis blood. Peripheral blood samples showed relatively rare disease-linked clones, and these clones were CD8+.

TCRdb reprocessed the 5' RACE reads with MiXCR, giving one entry per CDR3 protein. The profile shows about 130,000 distinct CDR3 sequences, around 13% of them singletons. This clonotype has only a few counts. Its antigen remains unidentified. Trimming pared 5 bases from V and 0 bases from J, leaving 8 bases between. Germline V CDR1 and CDR2: MNHNS, SASEGT. This CDR3 is built from 15 residues. The chain links TRBV6-1 to TRBJ1-6, with D tentatively TRBD1 (5 bases). The receptor was isolated from a female donor with ankylosing spondylitis or in good health (not recorded which). The sample taken for sequencing was blood, either unsorted or a sorted T cell fraction (not recorded which). CDR3 in amino acids: CASSKTDSYNSPLHF. CDR3 sequence (DNA): TGTGCCAGCAGTAAGACAGACTCCTATAATTCACCCCTCCACTTT.